This T cell receptor (beta chain) came from a study of cytomegalovirus exposure and HLA in healthy donors. General observations from the study: Versus the roughly 700-donor mean, an Asian-associated ancestry cluster reportedly showed fewer N-insertions in a later analysis.

A note on this clone: Its antigen is not identified.

V lost 2 bases and J 5 bases, leaving 17 bases between the germline ends. CDR3 length: 15 amino acids. Germline CDR1 SGHNT, CDR2 YYREEE (reference sequence). The PCR had 60 Vbeta and 13 Jbeta primers. TCRdb's copy holds only in-frame clones and misses some; the assay was immunoSEQ multiplex PCR. The data hold about 130,000 clones, with roughly 80% observed a single time. Input material: PBMCs. V usage is TRBV5-4 and J usage is TRBJ2-7, with TRBD1 as a possible D gene (6 bases). This sequence originates from a middle-aged woman in good health and CMV-seropositive. CDR3 nucleotides: TGTGCCAGCAGCTTAAAAGGACAGCAAGCCCACGAGCAGTACTTC. Protein product: CASSLKGQQAHEQYF.